The 11 T cell receptor beta chains below were found in one sample sequenced in a study of identical twins. TCRdb itself ran the 5' RACE reads through MiXCR, one entry per CDR3 protein. The sample lists 400,000 or so distinct CDR3 sequences; approximately 8.7% were seen once. Specimen: naive T cells sorted from blood. The receptors come from a woman in her fifties or sixties in good health.

The V gene is TRBV20-1, the J gene TRBJ2-2; D not certain. The V and J ends lost 3 bases and 7 bases respectively, with 6 bases between them. The CDR3 runs 11 residues. The V gene's germline CDR1 is DFQATT and CDR2 SNEGSKA (reference sequence). CDR3 sequence (DNA): TGCAGTGCTAGCCAGCGCGGGGAGCTGTTTTTT. Translating it yields CSASQRGELFF.

This chain links TRBV7-2 with TRBJ2-5, with no clear D. Germline lookup yields CDR1 SGHTA and CDR2 FQGNSA. The CDR3 is made up of 14 amino acids. V lost 1 base and J 4 bases, leaving 10 bases between the germline ends. In DNA, the CDR3 is TGTGCCAGCAGCTTAGAATGGATCGGAGAGACCCAGTACTTC. This translates into CASSLEWIGETQYF.

The V gene is TRBV29-1, the J gene TRBJ2-5; D remains ambiguous. With 6 bases removed from V and 2 bases from J, the gap between germline ends came to 7 bases. Germline assignment: CDR1 SQVTM and CDR2 ANQGSEA. The CDR3 length is 11 residues. Written as DNA, the CDR3 is TGCAGCGTGCAGCGTCAAGAGACCCAGTACTTC. It encodes CSVQRQETQYF.

This clonotype appeared many times. J is TRBJ2-1 and V is TRBV20-1; 7 nucleotides agree with TRBD2. The germline V gene encodes CDR1 DFQATT and CDR2 SNEGSKA (reference sequence). With 2 bases clipped from V and 0 bases from J, the junction kept 13 bases outside the gene matches. The length of the CDR3 is 18 residues. The CDR3 bases are TGCAGTGCTAGATTCCCCCCGGCTAGCGGAAACTCCTACAATGAGCAGTTCTTC. Its translation: CSARFPPASGNSYNEQFF.

This clonotype occurred a few times. The gene calls are TRBV12-3 or TRBV12-4 and TRBJ2-1; TRBD2 matches at 9 bases. CDR3 length equals 15 residues. V dropped 6 bases and J dropped 6; count of bases not matched to a gene: 9. This CDR3 is CASSRMPREGNEQFF. DNA of the CDR3: TGTGCCAGCAGCCGGATGCCGCGGGAGGGCAATGAGCAGTTCTTC.

A word on this clonotype: The junction and the germline gene differ at one end; a read error may be behind it. The chain recombines TRBV11-3 with TRBJ2-1; TRBD1 aligns across 7 bases. The CDR3 has 16 residues. Germline-derived CDR1 and CDR2 are SGHNT and YENEEA. CDR3 sequence reads: CAGSSLTGSSYNEQFF. The CDR3 nucleotides read TGTGCCGGCAGCTCTCTGACAGGGAGCTCCTACAATGAGCAGTTCTTC.

This clonotype was found a few times. The chain uses TRBV27 and TRBJ2-6, with a possible D match to TRBD1 (5 bases). Deletions cut 5 bases from V and 2 bases from J, with 19 bases between. Germline V gene data show CDR1 as MNHEY and CDR2 as SMNVEV (reference sequence). The CDR3 totals 18 residues. CDR3 DNA: TGTGCCAGCAGTCCCGGCCGATCAGGCAGGGCTGGGGCCAACGTCCTGACTTTC. This codes for CASSPGRSGRAGANVLTF.

The V call is TRBV20-1, the J call TRBJ1-1, with D possibly TRBD1 on 5 matching bases. The ends were cut back, 6 bases at V and 0 bases at J, with 14 bases in the middle. Germline assignment: CDR1 DFQATT and CDR2 SNEGSKA (reference sequence). The CDR3 totals 14 residues. The CDR3 reads CSATVSGLNTEAFF. The CDR3 region has the DNA TGCAGTGCGACCGTTTCGGGGCTGAACACTGAAGCTTTCTTT.

The chain combines TRBV5-1 with TRBJ2-7; maybe TRBD2 (5 bases). In germline, CDR1 is SGHRS, CDR2 YFSETQ. The CDR3 loop spans 13 amino acids. With 3 bases removed from V and 7 bases from J, the gap between germline ends came to 14 bases. For the CDR3, the DNA is TGCGCCAGCAGCTCTAGCCCCCACGGGGAGCAGTACTTC. The encoded protein is CASSSSPHGEQYF.

Turning to this clonotype: With a much larger clone just one base away, this may be a read error. The rearrangement uses TRBV24-1 and TRBJ2-1; a weak D match, TRBD1 (6 bases). This CDR3 is built from 15 residues. Germline V gives CDR1 KGHDR, CDR2 SFDVKD. The CDR3 is CAISERGSSYNEQFF. CDR3 bases: TGTGCCATCAGTGAAAGGGGGAGCTCCTACAATGAGCAGTTCTTC.

In this sample, this clonotype turned up many times. The chain employs TRBV4-2 and TRBJ1-6; weak D call: TRBD1 (6 bases). V was shortened by 2 bases and J by 9 bases, with 20 bases between the two germline ends. In germline, CDR1 is LGHNA, CDR2 YNFKEQ. CDR3 length equals 17 residues. Written as DNA, the CDR3 is TGTGCCAGCAGCCAAAACCCCCCAGGGGCGGGTATTTCACCCCTCCACTTT. This sequence encodes CASSQNPPGAGISPLHF.